This T cell receptor (beta chain) was retrieved from a study of PD-1 blockade in classical Hodgkin lymphoma. About this clone itself: Antigen unknown.

General study results and limits: Patients were excluded if nivolumab began under 1 year after ASCT (the autologous transplant). Still unresolved is the cause of the repertoire differences, which may be disease activity or prior therapy. A significant rise in TCR diversity by C4D1 was seen for CD4+ but not CD8+ cells.

The protocol was immunoSEQ multiplex PCR, while the TCRdb copy is restricted to in-frame clones and leaves out a portion. The sample holds roughly 51,000 clones, approximately 72% seen once. The CDR3 runs 14 residues. Trimming took 0 bases from V and 3 from J, leaving 8 bases between them. Germline lookup yields CDR1 SGHRS and CDR2 YFSETQ. The time point was: cycle 4 day 1 (C4D1), after 6 weeks of nivolumab. Brentuximab vedotin exposure varied, and every patient relapsed after autologous stem cell transplantation. Best response was recorded as complete response, partial response or progressive disease.

The chain uses TRBV5-1 and TRBJ2-3, with D possibly being TRBD1 (5 bases). This receptor was taken from a human donor with classical Hodgkin lymphoma. Sequences were derived from peripheral blood mononuclear cells (PBMCs), sampled before the fourth cycle of nivolumab. The CDR3 DNA is TGCGCCAGCAGCTTGGCCAGGGTAACAGATACGCAGTATTTT. Encoded protein: CASSLARVTDTQYF.